This section outlines one TCR beta chain sequence together with its context. Its specificity is unknown. Two lung cancer pathologists independently confirmed each histologic diagnosis. Germline loops: CDR1 SGHVS, CDR2 FQNEAQ. The V end was cut by 0 bases, the J end by 8 bases, with 14 bases between. The CDR3 runs 15 residues. The data are from a study of immune evolution from preneoplasia to lung adenocarcinoma. Sequencing used immunoSEQ multiplex PCR; TCRdb keeps in-frame clones, though not all of them. The data contain some 2,000 clones, 80% to 90% of them singletons. General study results and limits: Clonality was highest in normal lung, lower in later-stage lesions apparently.

The rearrangement uses TRBV7-8 and TRBJ2-1; D not resolved. This receptor was taken from a person between 70 and 80 years old with lung adenocarcinoma. The sequencing input was FFPE adjacent normal lung tissue. CDR3 bases: TGTGCCAGCAGCTTAGCTAACGCCGTCTCGGATGAGCAGTTCTTC. Its translation is CASSLANAVSDEQFF.